Below are 6 T cell receptor beta chains sequenced from a single sample in a study of blood T cell repertoires in COVID-19. Assay: immunoSEQ multiplex PCR; the TCRdb copy retains only in-frame clones and omits some. The data show 250,000 or so clones, 88% seen once. Sequencing used peripheral blood. Receptors originate from a young woman with COVID-19, enrolled during active disease.

V usage is TRBV14 and J usage is TRBJ2-1; TRBD2 is a possible D gene (6 bases). This CDR3 region has 15 residues. V lost 1 base and J 6 bases, leaving 13 bases between the germline ends. Per germline, CDR1 SGHDN and CDR2 FVKESK. CDR3 DNA: TGTGCCAGCAGCCAAGTGGTGGGAGGCGCCAATGAGCAGTTCTTC. Translating it yields CASSQVVGGANEQFF.

The CDR3 protein is CASSQYTQGTYEQYF. DNA for the CDR3: TGTGCCAGCAGCCAATACACACAGGGGACCTACGAGCAGTACTTC. The chain is built from TRBV3-1 (or the pseudogene TRBV3-2) and TRBJ2-7, with 7 bases that match TRBD1. This CDR3 region has 15 residues. Germline V gene sequence: CDR1 LGHDT, CDR2 YNNKEL (reference sequence). Unmatched junction bases numbered 6, after V lost 2 bases and J lost 2 bases.

The gene calls are TRBV7-2 and TRBJ2-5, with 8 bases lining up with TRBD1. V dropped 5 bases and J dropped 4; count of bases not matched to a gene: 6. Germline lookup yields CDR1 SGHTA and CDR2 FQGNSA. The CDR3 totals 14 residues. CDR3 protein: CASSPQGARETQYF. In DNA form, the CDR3 reads TGTGCCAGCAGCCCTCAGGGGGCGCGAGAGACCCAGTACTTC.

This clone was recorded once. This chain connects TRBV2 to TRBJ2-7, with 7 bases identical to TRBD2. The CDR3 has 13 residues. With V trimmed by 8 bases and J by 0 bases, 4 bases remained unmatched. The germline CDR1 and CDR2 sequences are SNHLY and FYNNEI. The CDR3 DNA follows: TGTGCCAGCTGGTCTAGCGGCTCCTACGAGCAGTACTTC. Protein: CASWSSGSYEQYF.

V gene TRBV19 combines with J gene TRBJ2-1; a weak D match, TRBD1 (5 bases). V was clipped by 0 bases and J by 2 bases, with 17 bases between them. Germline V gene sequence: CDR1 LNHDA, CDR2 SQIVND (reference sequence). The length of the CDR3 is 18 residues. The CDR3, as DNA: TGTGCCAGTAGTATAGATCTTGGCTGGCAGGGCCCCTACAATGAGCAGTTCTTC. It specifies CASSIDLGWQGPYNEQFF.

This CDR3 is CASSGSTAGEQFF. Here the CDR3 DNA reads TGTGCCAGCAGTGGGTCGACTGCGGGTGAGCAGTTCTTC. The chain combines TRBV2 with TRBJ2-1; the D gene is possibly TRBD2 (5 bases). Trimming removed 4 bases at V and 9 bases at J, with 13 bases between. The CDR3 runs 13 residues. Germline V lookup: CDR1 SNHLY, CDR2 FYNNEI. Combining the CDR3 with reference TRBV2 and TRBJ2-1 gives the whole variable domain EPEVTQTPSHQVTQMGQEVILRCVPISNHLYFYWYRQILGQKVEFLVSFYNNEISEKSEIFDDQFSVERPDGSNFTLKIRSTKLEDSAMYFCASSGSTAGEQFFGPGTRLTVL.